There are many counts of the clone carrying this T cell receptor (beta chain). The sample belongs to a study of regulatory T cells in long-lasting Graves disease. According to the study, TCR beta libraries were built with iRepertoire HTBI primers and CDR3-region Arm-PCR. TCRdb re-called the multiplex PCR reads through MiXCR, storing one row per CDR3 protein. This repertoire shows nearly 350,000 distinct CDR3 sequences, roughly 21% found once; its top ten account for 25% to 35%. The time point was: persistent/refractory GD, antithyroid drugs over 5 years with positive TRAb. PBMC RNA served as the TCR library source. Graves' disease diagnosis was established per American Thyroid Association guidelines. Germline CDR1 and CDR2: SGHTA and FQGNSA. Trimming removed 4 bases from V and 4 bases from J; junction bases left unmatched: 7. This CDR3 region has 15 residues.

The clonotype comes from a female donor with Graves disease. This chain uses TRBV7-2 with TRBJ1-2; 9 bases are shared with TRBD1. Sequencing used peripheral blood mononuclear cells (PBMCs), obtained when the disease was refractory, from a patient treated with antithyroid drugs. The CDR3 DNA is TGTGCCAGCAGCTCCCACAGGGGGCGCGGCTATGGCTACACCTTC. Translation: CASSSHRGRGYGYTF.